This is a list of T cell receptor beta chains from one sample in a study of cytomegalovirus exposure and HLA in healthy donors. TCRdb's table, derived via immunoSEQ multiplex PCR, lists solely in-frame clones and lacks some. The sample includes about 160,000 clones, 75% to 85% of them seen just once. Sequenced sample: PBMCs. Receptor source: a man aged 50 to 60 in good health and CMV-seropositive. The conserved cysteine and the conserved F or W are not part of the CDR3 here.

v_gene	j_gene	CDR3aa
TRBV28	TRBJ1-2	ASSLSSWGVGGYT
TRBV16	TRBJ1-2	ASSQSGGTDYGYT
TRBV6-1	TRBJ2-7	ASFSGGTPTGEQY
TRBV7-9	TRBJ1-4	ASSPGGPYEKLF
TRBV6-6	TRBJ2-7	ASSQAGTGKEQY
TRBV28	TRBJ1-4	ASSMGAQSSNEKLF
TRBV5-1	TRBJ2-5	ASSLAGETQY
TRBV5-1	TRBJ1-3	ASRSTGLAGNTIY
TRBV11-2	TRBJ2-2	ASSSYGESGELF
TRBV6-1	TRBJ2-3	ASQGGAGGPDTQY
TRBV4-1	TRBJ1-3	ASSQENGQGGNTIY
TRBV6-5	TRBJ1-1	AGGEGGTEAF
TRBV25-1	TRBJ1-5	ASSDGGSSNQPQH
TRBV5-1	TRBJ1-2	ASSPRGHDYGYT
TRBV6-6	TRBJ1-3	ASSYSTGTGNTIY
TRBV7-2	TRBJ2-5	ASSPRAETQY
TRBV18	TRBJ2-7	ASSPNRPPYEQY